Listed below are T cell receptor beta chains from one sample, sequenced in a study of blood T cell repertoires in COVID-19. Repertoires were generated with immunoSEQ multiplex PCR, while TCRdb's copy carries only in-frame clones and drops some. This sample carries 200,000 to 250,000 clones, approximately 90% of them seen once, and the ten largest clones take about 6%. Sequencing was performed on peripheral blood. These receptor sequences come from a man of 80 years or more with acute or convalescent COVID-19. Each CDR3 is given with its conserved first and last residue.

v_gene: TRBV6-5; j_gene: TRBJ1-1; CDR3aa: CASRSRPNTEAFF
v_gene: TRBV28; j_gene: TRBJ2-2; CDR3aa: CASGGDTGELFF
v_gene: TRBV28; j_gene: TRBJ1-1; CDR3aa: CASRRRQEHTEAFF
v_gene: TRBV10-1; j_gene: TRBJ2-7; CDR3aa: CASSERPVGGEQYF
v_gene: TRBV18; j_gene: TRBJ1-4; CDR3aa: CASSPLQGRDTNEKLFF
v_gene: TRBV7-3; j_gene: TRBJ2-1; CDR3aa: CASSFGLADYNEQFF
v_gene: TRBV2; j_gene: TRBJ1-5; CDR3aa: CASSQGQQSQPQHF
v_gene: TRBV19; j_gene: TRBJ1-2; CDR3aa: CASIGTGDGYTF
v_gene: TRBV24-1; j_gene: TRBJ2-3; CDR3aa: CATSEHRGSTDTQYF
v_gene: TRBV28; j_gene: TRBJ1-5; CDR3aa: CASRLTHPNQPQHF
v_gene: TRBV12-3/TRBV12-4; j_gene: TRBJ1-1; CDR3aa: CASSSTGNTEAFF
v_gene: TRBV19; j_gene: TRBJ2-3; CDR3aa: CASRAGTTDTQYF
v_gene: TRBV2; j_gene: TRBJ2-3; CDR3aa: CASWRMASGAVYTDTQYF
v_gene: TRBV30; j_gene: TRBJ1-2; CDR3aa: CAWTQGADGYTF
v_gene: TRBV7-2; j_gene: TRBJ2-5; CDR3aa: CASSLGWLAGEKTQYF
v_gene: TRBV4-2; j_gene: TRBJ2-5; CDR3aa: CASSQGGLADKETQYF
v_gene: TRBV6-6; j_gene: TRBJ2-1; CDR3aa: CASRGGRARDEQFF
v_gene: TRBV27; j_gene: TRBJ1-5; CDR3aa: CASRHGQGRFSNQPQHF
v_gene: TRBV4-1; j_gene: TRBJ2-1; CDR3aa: CASSRDNEQFF
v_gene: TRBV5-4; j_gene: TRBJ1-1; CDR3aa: CASSRTGERFGEAFF
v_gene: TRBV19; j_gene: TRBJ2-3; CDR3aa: CASRLGPGTGVTDTQYF
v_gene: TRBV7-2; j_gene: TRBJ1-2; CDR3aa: CASSPGQVLYGYTF
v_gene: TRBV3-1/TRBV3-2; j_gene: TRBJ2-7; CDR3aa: CASSPPWRTEEQYF
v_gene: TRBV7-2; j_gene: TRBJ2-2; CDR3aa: CASSLVSGRGRTGELFF
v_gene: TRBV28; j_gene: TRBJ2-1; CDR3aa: CASSQGLAGAENEQFF
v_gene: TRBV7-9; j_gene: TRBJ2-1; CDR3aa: CASSLLAGSYEQFF
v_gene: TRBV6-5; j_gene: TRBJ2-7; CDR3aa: CASRPTGLYEQYF
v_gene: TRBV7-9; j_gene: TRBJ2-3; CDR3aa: CASSQTLAGAGTDTQYF
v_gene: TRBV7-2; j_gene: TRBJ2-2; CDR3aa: CASSQAGGGTGELFF
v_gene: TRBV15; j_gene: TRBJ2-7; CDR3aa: CATRSESSGTYEQYF
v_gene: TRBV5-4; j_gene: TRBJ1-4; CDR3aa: CASSLDPGQGNEKLFF
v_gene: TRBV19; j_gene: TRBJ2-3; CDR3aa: CASSIDLAGGVDTQYF
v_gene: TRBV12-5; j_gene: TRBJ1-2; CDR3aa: CASGFWRRGNGYTF
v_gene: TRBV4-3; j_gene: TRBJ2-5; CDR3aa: CASSQRPMDRGEETQYF
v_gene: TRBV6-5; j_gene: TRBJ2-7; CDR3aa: CASTQRENGYEQYF
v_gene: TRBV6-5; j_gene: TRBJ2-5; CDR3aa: CASTRLWTETQYF
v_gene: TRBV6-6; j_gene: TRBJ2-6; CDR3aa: CASSSSGTGANVLTF
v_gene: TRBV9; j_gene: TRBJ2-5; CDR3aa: CASSVAGVGGRETQYF
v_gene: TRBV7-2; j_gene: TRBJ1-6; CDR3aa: CASSPLGQGNSPLHF
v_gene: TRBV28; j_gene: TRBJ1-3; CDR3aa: CASSLLSGSGNTIYF